This T cell receptor (beta chain) is drawn from a study of T cells in tuberculosis. Background on the study: Sequenced TCRs come from CD1B-GMM tetramer-binding T cells. Study outcomes and limitations: The TCR-beta difference was not significant; alpha differences partly reflected length. Cases with active tuberculosis were adults, while controls were adolescents.

The CDR3 runs 13 residues. Between the trimmed V and J ends, which lost 5 bases and 9 bases, there was a span of 13 bases. Germline lookup yields CDR1 MDHEN and CDR2 SYDVKM. On this clone itself: The antigen remains unidentified.

Time point meaning: new active TB diagnosis, blood taken before or within 7 days of starting treatment. Each donor contributed about 100,000 T cells on average, unsorted. This table comes from immunoSEQ multiplex PCR, and its TCRdb copy is limited to in-frame clones, with some not included. Of tens of thousands of clones in the sample, approximately 90% are singletons; the top ten hold 6.8%. The material sequenced was PBMCs, taken at tuberculosis diagnosis. The clonotype was recovered from an adult with tuberculosis. V and J are TRBV28 and TRBJ2-2, with D possibly TRBD2 on 5 matching bases. CDR3 residues: CASSTSNIRELFF. The CDR3 DNA sequence: TGTGCCAGCAGTACTAGTAATATCAGGGAGCTGTTTTTT. The full variable domain, rest sourced from reference TRBV28 and TRBJ2-2, is DVKVTQSSRYLVKRTGEKVFLECVQDMDHENMFWYRQDPGLGLRLIYFSYDVKMKEKGDIPEGYSVSREKKERFSLILESASTNQTSMYLCASSTSNIRELFFGEGSRLTVL.